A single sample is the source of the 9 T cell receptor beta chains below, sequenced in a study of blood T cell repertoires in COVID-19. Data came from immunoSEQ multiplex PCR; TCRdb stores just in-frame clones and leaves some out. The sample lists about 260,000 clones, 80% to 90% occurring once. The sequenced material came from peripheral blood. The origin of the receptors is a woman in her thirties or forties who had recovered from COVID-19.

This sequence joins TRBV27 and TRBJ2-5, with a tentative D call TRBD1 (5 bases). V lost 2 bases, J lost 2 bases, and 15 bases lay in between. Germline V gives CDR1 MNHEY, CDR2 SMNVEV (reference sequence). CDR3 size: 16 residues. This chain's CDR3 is CASSLRPKGQQETQYF. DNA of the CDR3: TGTGCCAGCAGTTTACGCCCCAAGGGGCAGCAAGAGACCCAGTACTTC.

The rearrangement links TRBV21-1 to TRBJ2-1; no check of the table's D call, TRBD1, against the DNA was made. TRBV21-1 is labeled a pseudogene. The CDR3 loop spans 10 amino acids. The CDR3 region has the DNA TGTGCCAGCCCGGGACAGGGGGAGTTCTTC. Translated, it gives CASPGQGEFF.

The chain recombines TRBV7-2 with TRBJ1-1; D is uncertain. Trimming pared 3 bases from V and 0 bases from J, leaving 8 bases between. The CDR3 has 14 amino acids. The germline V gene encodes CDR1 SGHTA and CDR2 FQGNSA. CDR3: CASSFYGMNTEAFF. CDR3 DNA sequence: TGTGCCAGCAGCTTCTACGGTATGAACACTGAAGCTTTCTTT.

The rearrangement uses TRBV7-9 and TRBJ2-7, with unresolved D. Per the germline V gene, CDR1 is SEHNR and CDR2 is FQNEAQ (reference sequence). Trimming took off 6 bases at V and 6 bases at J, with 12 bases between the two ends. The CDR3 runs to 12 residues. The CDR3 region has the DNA TGTGCCAGCAGGAGCCATGGCGGCGAGCAGTACTTC. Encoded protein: CASRSHGGEQYF.

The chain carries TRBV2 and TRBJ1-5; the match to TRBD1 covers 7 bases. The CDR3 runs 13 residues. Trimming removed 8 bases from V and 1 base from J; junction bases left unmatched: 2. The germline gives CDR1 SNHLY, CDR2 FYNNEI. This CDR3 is CASLRGSNQPQHF. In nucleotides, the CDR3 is TGTGCCAGCCTCAGGGGGAGCAATCAGCCCCAGCATTTT.

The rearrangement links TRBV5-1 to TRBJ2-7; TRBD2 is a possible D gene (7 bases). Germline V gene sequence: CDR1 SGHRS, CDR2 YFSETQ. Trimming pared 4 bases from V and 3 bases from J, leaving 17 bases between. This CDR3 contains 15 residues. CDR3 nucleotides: TGCGCCAGCAGCACTCCAGGGGAGGGACACTACGAGCAGTACTTC. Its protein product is CASSTPGEGHYEQYF.

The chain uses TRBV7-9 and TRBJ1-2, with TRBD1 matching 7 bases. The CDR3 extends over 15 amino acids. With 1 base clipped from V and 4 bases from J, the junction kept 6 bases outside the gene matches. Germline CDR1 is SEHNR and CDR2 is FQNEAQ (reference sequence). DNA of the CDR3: TGTGCCAGCAGCTTAGGGAGGGACAGCAGCTATGGCTACACCTTC. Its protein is CASSLGRDSSYGYTF.

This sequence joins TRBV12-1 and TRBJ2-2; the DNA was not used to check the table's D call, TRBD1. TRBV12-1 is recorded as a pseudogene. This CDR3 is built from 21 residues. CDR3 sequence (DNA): TGTGCCAGCAGCTTTGTCTCCCCCCTCGATGACAGGGGGCAGGGGGCCGGGGAGCTGTTTTTT. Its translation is CASSFVSPLDDRGQGAGELFF.

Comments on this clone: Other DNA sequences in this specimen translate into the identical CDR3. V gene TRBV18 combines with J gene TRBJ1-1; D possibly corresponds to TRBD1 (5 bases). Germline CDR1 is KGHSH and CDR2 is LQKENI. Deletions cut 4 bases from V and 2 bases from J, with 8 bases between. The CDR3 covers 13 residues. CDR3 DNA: TGTGCCAGCTCACTCCAGGGAAACACTGAAGCTTTCTTT. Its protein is CASSLQGNTEAFF.